Following are 13 T cell receptor beta chains from one sample sequenced in a study of long-term antiretroviral therapy in people with HIV. This was the immunoSEQ v3.0 assay at survey level. Some clones are missing from TCRdb's copy, which holds only in-frame ones; the method was immunoSEQ multiplex PCR. The sample carries fewer than 35,000 clones, almost 85% recorded once. Sequencing was performed on unsorted PBMCs, taken roughly 3.5 years after starting antiretroviral therapy. The source is a man in his late teens or twenties with HIV.

This clone appeared once. V and J are TRBV6-1 and TRBJ2-7; weak D call: TRBD1 (6 bases). Trimming removed 6 bases at V and 3 bases at J, with 12 bases between. The CDR3 loop spans 13 amino acids. Germline CDR1 is MNHNS and CDR2 is SASEGT. CDR3 residues: CASSEGEIYEQYF. The CDR3 DNA sequence: TGTGCCAGCAGCGAGGGGGAGATCTACGAGCAGTACTTC.

V gene TRBV5-6 combines with J gene TRBJ2-2; 13 nucleotides match TRBD2. Germline V gene lookup returns CDR1 SGHDT and CDR2 YYEEEE. The trim removed 4 bases at V and 2 bases at J, leaving 8 bases unmatched. CDR3 size: 18 residues. CDR3 in DNA: TGTGCCAGCAGCGGTGGACTAGCGGGGGTCGAAAACACCGGGGAGCTGTTTTTT. This gives the protein CASSGGLAGVENTGELFF. Full variable domain (missing parts from reference TRBV5-6 and TRBJ2-2): DAGVTQSPTHLIKTRGQQVTLRCSPKSGHDTVSWYQQALGQGPQFIFQYYEEEERQRGNFPDRFSGHQFPNYSSELNVNALLLGDSALYLCASSGGLAGVENTGELFFGEGSRLTVL.

The chain recombines TRBV19 with TRBJ2-1; D might be TRBD1 (6 bases). Germline CDR1 reads LNHDA; CDR2 reads SQIVND (reference sequence). This CDR3 spans 13 amino acids. The ends were cut back, 3 bases at V and 5 bases at J, with 8 bases in the middle. CDR3 nucleotide sequence: TGTGCCAGTAGTATGGACAGTAACAATGAGCAGTTCTTC. This gives the protein CASSMDSNNEQFF.

The genes are TRBV28 and TRBJ1-1; the D gene is possibly TRBD1 (6 bases). The CDR3 runs 15 residues. The germline CDR1 and CDR2 sequences are MDHEN and SYDVKM. Trimming removed 3 bases at V and 2 bases at J, with 13 bases between. Here the CDR3 reads CASSFWIQGNTEAFF. CDR3 DNA sequence: TGTGCCAGCAGTTTCTGGATACAGGGAAACACTGAAGCTTTCTTT.

This chain joins TRBV6-1 and TRBJ1-1; TRBD1 agrees at 8 bases. J gave up 4 bases and V 3 bases, and 7 bases lay outside the gene matches. CDR1 is MNHNS and CDR2 is SASEGT in the germline V gene. This CDR3 spans 15 amino acids. CDR3 sequence: CASSETQGGVTEAFF. In DNA, the CDR3 is TGTGCCAGCAGTGAGACACAGGGGGGGGTCACTGAAGCTTTCTTT.

V and J are TRBV13 and TRBJ2-7, with a tentative D call TRBD2 (5 bases). CDR1 and CDR2 (germline): PRHDT, FYEKMQ (reference sequence). This CDR3 has 14 amino acids. V gave up 6 bases and J gave up 1 base, with 13 bases separating them. The CDR3 region is CASRPTRRSYEQYF. CDR3 bases: TGTGCCAGCAGACCCACTAGGAGGTCCTACGAGCAGTACTTC.

This clone turned up a few times. CDR3 loop: CATSPRGRASNQPQHF. The DNA for the CDR3 is TGTGCCACCAGCCCCCGCGGAAGGGCTAGCAATCAGCCCCAGCATTTT. The chain employs TRBV15 and TRBJ1-5; no reliable D call. CDR1 and CDR2 from the germline V gene are LNHNV and YYDKDF (reference sequence). Trimming took off 5 bases at V and 0 bases at J, with 14 bases between the two ends. This CDR3 contains 16 residues.

The chain recombines TRBV5-1 with TRBJ1-2; D is unclear. Germline CDR1 reads SGHRS; CDR2 reads YFSETQ. The CDR3 contains 14 residues. Trimming stripped 3 bases from V and 7 bases from J, with 16 bases between. CDR3 sequence reads: CASSSRTDTVGYTF. The CDR3 DNA is TGCGCCAGCAGCTCACGGACCGACACGGTTGGCTACACCTTC.

The chain has TRBV19 and TRBJ1-1; maybe TRBD1 (5 bases). Trimming removed 2 bases at V and 1 base at J, with 11 bases between. The CDR3 loop spans 15 amino acids. Germline V gene sequence: CDR1 LNHDA, CDR2 SQIVND (reference sequence). CDR3 sequence reads: CASSITGHRNTEAFF. Here the CDR3 DNA reads TGTGCCAGTAGTATAACTGGACATCGGAACACTGAAGCTTTCTTT.

The gene calls are TRBV7-8 and TRBJ1-5; 10 nucleotides line up with TRBD1. The length of the CDR3 is 16 residues. Germline trimming cut 4 bases from V and 6 bases from J; bases unmatched to any gene: 9. Germline V CDR1 and CDR2: SGHVS, FQNEAQ. The CDR3 sequence: CASSSRTGGGSQPQHF. In DNA, the CDR3 is TGTGCCAGCAGCTCGAGGACAGGGGGAGGGAGTCAGCCCCAGCATTTT. Complete variable domain (other parts from reference TRBV7-8 and TRBJ1-5): GAGVSQSPRYKVAKRGQDVALRCDPISGHVSLFWYQQALGQGPEFLTYFQNEAQLDKSGLPSDRFFAERPEGSVSTLKIQRTQQEDSAVYLCASSSRTGGGSQPQHFGDGTRLSIL.

This chain joins TRBV27 and TRBJ2-1, with 13 bases identical to TRBD2. J was trimmed by 4 bases and V by 5 bases; bases with no gene match: 2. Germline V gives CDR1 MNHEY, CDR2 SMNVEV (reference sequence). The length of the CDR3 is 15 residues. CDR3 nucleotide sequence: TGTGCCAGCAGTCCGGGACTAGCGGGGTACAATGAGCAGTTCTTC. It yields the protein CASSPGLAGYNEQFF.

The V and J genes are TRBV4-3 and TRBJ2-7; TRBD2 matches at 8 bases. J was trimmed by 7 bases and V by 4 bases; bases with no gene match: 9. Germline values: CDR1 LGHNA, CDR2 YSLEER. CDR3 length: 14 residues. The CDR3 bases are TGCGCCAGCAGCCGAACAGCGGGAGTCGGGGAGCAGTACTTC. The encoded protein is CASSRTAGVGEQYF.

This clone was observed a single time. V is TRBV7-9 and J is TRBJ2-6; 9 positions agree with TRBD1. The CDR3 consists of 17 residues. Looked up from germline, CDR1 is SEHNR and CDR2 is FQNEAQ (reference sequence). The junction had 10 bases not matched to a gene; V was cut back by 5 bases and J by 5 bases. The CDR3 DNA is TGTGCCAGCAGCCCACCGGGACAGGGCTCGAGGGCCAACGTCCTGACTTTC. This translates into CASSPPGQGSRANVLTF. The variable domain in full, with the rest retrieved from reference TRBV7-9 and TRBJ2-6, is DTGVSQNPRHKITKRGQNVTFRCDPISEHNRLYWYRQTLGQGPEFLTYFQNEAQLEKSRLLSDRFSAERPKGSFSTLEIQRTEQGDSAMYLCASSPPGQGSRANVLTFGAGSRLTVL.